These 31 T cell receptor beta chains share one sample of origin, sequenced in a study of vaccination and CD4 T cells after COVID-19. The treatment was: roughly 10-day PBMC culture with coronavirus spike peptide pools or control peptides (ViraFEST assay). Their recognized antigens are unknown. Sequencing of DNA taken from cultured CD4+ T cells relied on the Oncomine TCR Beta short-read assay. TCRdb passed the PCR reads through MiXCR, listing each CDR3 protein once. The sample includes approximately 10,000 distinct CDR3 sequences, 59% seen only once; the top ten take around 13%. Sequenced sample: CD4+ T cells from blood, cultured in vitro. The origin of the receptors is a human donor who had recovered from COVID-19.

The rearrangement links TRBV7-8 to TRBJ1-6; 9 nucleotides line up with TRBD1. This CDR3 is 15 amino acids long. Germline V gene data show CDR1 as SGHVS and CDR2 as FQNEAQ. Germline trimming cut 1 base from V and 10 bases from J; bases unmatched to any gene: 5. In nucleotides, the CDR3 is TGTGCCAGCAGCTTAGTGGGACAGGGTGGCTCACCCCTCCACTTT. This translates into CASSLVGQGGSPLHF.

As to this clonotype: A much larger clone differs from this one at a single base, so this may be a read error. In DNA, the CDR3 is TGTGCCAGCAGTTTTACACCAGACGAGCAGTACTTC. It translates to CASSFTPDEQYF. The genes are TRBV12-3 or TRBV12-4 and TRBJ2-7, with D unclear. The CDR3 loop spans 12 amino acids. V lost 3 bases and J lost 5, with 8 bases in between.

V and J are TRBV7-2 and TRBJ1-5; no firm D call. Per the germline V gene, CDR1 is SGHTA and CDR2 is FQGNSA. This CDR3 contains 15 residues. V shed 1 base and J shed 3 bases, with 10 bases lying between them. CDR3 DNA sequence: TGTGCCAGCAGCTTAGGCCAGCACATCAATCAGCCCCAGCATTTT. Its protein is CASSLGQHINQPQHF.

This clonotype was recorded once. The chain recombines TRBV28 with TRBJ2-7; 10 bases align to TRBD1. V gave up 5 bases and J gave up 7 bases; unmatched junction bases: 11. Germline-derived CDR1 and CDR2 are MDHEN and SYDVKM. This CDR3 spans 15 amino acids. The CDR3 sequence is CASSTPGQGIGEQYF. For the CDR3, the DNA is TGTGCCAGCAGTACACCGGGACAGGGGATCGGGGAGCAGTACTTC.

This chain links TRBV15 with TRBJ2-3; 9 nucleotides line up with TRBD2. Germline CDR1 reads LNHNV; CDR2 reads YYDKDF (reference sequence). This CDR3 contains 17 residues. Trimming cost V 1 base and J 7 bases; bases outside gene matches: 12. The CDR3 here is CATSRGLGSGSLNTQYF. In DNA form, the CDR3 reads TGTGCCACCAGCAGAGGTTTAGGTAGCGGGAGTTTAAATACGCAGTATTTT.

The chain links TRBV5-1 to TRBJ2-5; 7 nucleotides agree with TRBD1. J was trimmed by 5 bases and V by 3 bases; bases with no gene match: 10. The length of the CDR3 is 15 residues. Germline values: CDR1 SGHRS, CDR2 YFSETQ. The CDR3 DNA reads as TGCGCCAGCAGCTCGCCGACAGGGTTCAGGGAGACCCAGTACTTC. Translating gives CASSSPTGFRETQYF.

The rearrangement uses TRBV20-1 and TRBJ1-5; D gene ambiguous. The CDR3 contains 14 residues. Trimming took off 0 bases at V and 7 bases at J, with 13 bases between the two ends. CDR1 is DFQATT, CDR2 SNEGSKA, per germline (reference sequence). The CDR3 DNA is TGCAGTGCTAGAGAAGCCTCGCCAGGACAGCCCCAGCATTTT. This encodes CSAREASPGQPQHF.

This chain joins TRBV3-1 and TRBJ2-7, with 8 positions matching TRBD2. Trimming cost V 2 bases and J 0 bases; bases outside gene matches: 12. Germline V lookup: CDR1 LGHDT, CDR2 YNNKEL (reference sequence). The CDR3 is 18 residues long. The CDR3 coding sequence is TGTGCCAGCAGCCAACTCGAGCACCCGCGGGAGGTCTCCTACGAGCAGTACTTC. Protein product: CASSQLEHPREVSYEQYF.

By share of the sample, this clonotype is large. The rearrangement uses TRBV28 and TRBJ2-4, with 8 bases lining up with TRBD2. Trimming removed 2 bases from V and 15 bases from J; junction bases left unmatched: 9. This CDR3 spans 13 amino acids. Germline CDR1 is MDHEN and CDR2 is SYDVKM. This CDR3 is CASSLLREGRRYF. The CDR3 DNA follows: TGTGCCAGCAGTTTACTTCGGGAGGGCCGACGGTACTTC.

The chain uses TRBV18 and TRBJ2-7; D is perhaps TRBD2 (5 bases). V was clipped by 3 bases and J by 4 bases, with 16 bases between them. Per germline, CDR1 KGHSH and CDR2 LQKENI. This CDR3 comprises 15 residues. This CDR3 reads CASSPSSQERYEQYF. CDR3 in DNA: TGTGCCAGCTCACCTAGCAGCCAGGAGCGGTACGAGCAGTACTTC.

The V and J genes are TRBV12-3 or TRBV12-4 and TRBJ2-7; TRBD2 agrees at 10 bases. V lost 6 bases, J lost 0 bases, and 5 bases stayed unmatched. This CDR3 contains 15 residues. CDR3 protein: CASSYGLADSYEQYF. The CDR3 DNA is TGTGCCAGCAGCTACGGACTAGCGGACTCCTACGAGCAGTACTTC.

The chain has TRBV29-1 and TRBJ2-1, with 8 nucleotides matching TRBD1. The V and J ends lost 6 bases and 4 bases, in that order; junction bases with no gene match: 5. The CDR3 loop spans 13 amino acids. CDR1 and CDR2 from the germline V gene are SQVTM and ANQGSEA. The CDR3: CSVGRDRYNEQFF. The CDR3 DNA is TGCAGCGTGGGACGGGACAGGTACAATGAGCAGTTCTTC.

This rearrangement joins TRBV20-1 to TRBJ2-1, with D perhaps matching TRBD2 (5 bases). The CDR3 consists of 15 residues. Germline V gives CDR1 DFQATT, CDR2 SNEGSKA (reference sequence). V lost 5 bases to trimming and J lost 5 bases, with 19 bases between them. The CDR3 DNA reads TGCAGTGCTCCCCTCGTGGGAGAGCGTGACAATGAGCAGTTCTTC. This gives the protein CSAPLVGERDNEQFF.

V usage is TRBV5-4 and J usage is TRBJ1-2, with D tentatively TRBD1 (6 bases). The germline V gene has CDR1 SGHNT and CDR2 YYREEE (reference sequence). This CDR3 spans 14 amino acids. V dropped 0 bases and J dropped 7 bases, with 13 bases sitting between them. CDR3 DNA sequence: TGTGCCAGCAGCTTGGCAGGGGTTGAGGGTGGCTACACCTTC. Translating gives CASSLAGVEGGYTF.

This chain uses TRBV20-1 with TRBJ2-1; the match to TRBD2 covers 10 bases. The V gene end was trimmed by 5 bases and the J gene end by 0 bases; junction bases not matched to a gene: 13. Germline CDR1 DFQATT, CDR2 SNEGSKA (reference sequence). This CDR3 spans 18 amino acids. This CDR3 reads CSAPVYDTSGVSYNEQFF. The DNA for the CDR3 is TGCAGTGCTCCAGTATATGATACTAGCGGGGTCTCCTACAATGAGCAGTTCTTC.

The CDR3 bases are TGTGCCAGCAGTTCACTAGGAAGCGGGAGAGAGACCCAGTACTTC. As protein: CASSSLGSGRETQYF. This chain uses TRBV28 with TRBJ2-5, with 8 bases aligning to TRBD2. V lost 4 bases to trimming and J lost 4 bases; unmatched junction nucleotides: 8. Germline loops: CDR1 MDHEN, CDR2 SYDVKM. There are 15 residues in the CDR3.

CDR3 DNA sequence: TGTGCCAGCACCAGACGCTACCGGGTCAATCAGCCCCAGCATTTT. Translating it yields CASTRRYRVNQPQHF. The chain joins TRBV28 to TRBJ1-5; D ambiguous. The CDR3 length is 15 residues. The germline V and J ends were trimmed by 7 bases and 3 bases, with 16 bases remaining between them. Per the germline V gene, CDR1 is MDHEN and CDR2 is SYDVKM.

The V gene is TRBV2, the J gene TRBJ1-5; 8 bases agree with TRBD1. CDR1 is SNHLY and CDR2 is FYNNEI in the germline V gene. V was clipped by 7 bases and J by 2 bases; unmatched bases: 4. This CDR3 spans 14 amino acids. The CDR3 nucleotides read TGTGCCAGCATGGAACAGGGGGGCAATCAGCCCCAGCATTTT. Translating it yields CASMEQGGNQPQHF.

This chain uses TRBV24-1 with TRBJ1-2, with D perhaps matching TRBD1 (5 bases). Trimming stripped 4 bases from V and 8 bases from J, with 13 bases between. This CDR3 comprises 13 residues. From germline, CDR1 is KGHDR and CDR2 SFDVKD. The CDR3: CATSEPGSNGYTF. For the CDR3, the DNA is TGTGCCACCAGTGAACCAGGGTCTAACGGCTACACCTTC.

The chain employs TRBV19 and TRBJ1-5; TRBD1 agrees at 11 bases. Germline V CDR1 and CDR2: LNHDA, SQIVND (reference sequence). This CDR3 contains 16 residues. The V segment lost 7 bases and the J segment 0 bases; nucleotides outside the gene matches: 5. CDR3 region: CASKGQGGNSNQPQHF. CDR3 in DNA: TGTGCCAGTAAGGGACAGGGGGGTAATAGCAATCAGCCCCAGCATTTT.

The CDR3 bases are TGCAGTGCTAGAGCTACCTACGAGCAGTACTTC. Its translation: CSARATYEQYF. This chain joins TRBV20-1 and TRBJ2-7; D not certain. Deletions cut 1 base from V and 2 bases from J, with 3 bases between. The V gene's germline CDR1 is DFQATT and CDR2 SNEGSKA (reference sequence). The CDR3 length is 11 residues.

This chain joins TRBV12-3 or TRBV12-4 and TRBJ1-5; D unclear. V was shortened by 2 bases and J by 6 bases, with 5 bases between the two germline ends. The CDR3 has 12 residues. For the CDR3, the DNA is TGTGCCAGCAGTTTATTGTTTCAGCCCCAGCATTTT. Translated: CASSLLFQPQHF.

The chain recombines TRBV20-1 with TRBJ2-1; D possibly corresponds to TRBD1 (5 bases). Germline values: CDR1 DFQATT, CDR2 SNEGSKA (reference sequence). V was trimmed by 5 bases and J by 9 bases, leaving 14 bases between them. The CDR3 is made up of 12 amino acids. The DNA of the CDR3 is TGCAGTGCTGAAAACAACAGGATTGAGCAGTTCTTC. Translation: CSAENNRIEQFF.

The chain has TRBV15 and TRBJ1-4; TRBD1 agrees at 10 bases. The V segment lost 1 base and the J segment 6 bases; nucleotides outside the gene matches: 5. The CDR3 has 16 amino acids. CDR1 and CDR2 (germline): LNHNV, YYDKDF (reference sequence). CDR3 in amino acids: CATSRGAGQGYEKLFF. CDR3 DNA: TGTGCCACCAGCAGAGGTGCGGGACAGGGGTATGAAAAACTGTTTTTT.

This clonotype was recorded a few times. This chain joins TRBV27 and TRBJ2-5; 9 bases fit TRBD1. CDR1 is MNHEY, CDR2 SMNVEV, per germline (reference sequence). The CDR3 covers 15 residues. V shed 3 bases and J 4 bases; nucleotides not matched to a gene: 6. The CDR3 is CASSFLGQGGETQYF. The CDR3 DNA sequence: TGTGCCAGCAGTTTCTTGGGACAGGGTGGAGAGACCCAGTACTTC.

This sequence joins TRBV6-1 and TRBJ2-5; tentatively, D is TRBD2 (5 bases). Germline lookup yields CDR1 MNHNS and CDR2 SASEGT. The CDR3 runs 12 residues. V was cut by 3 bases and J by 5 bases, with 7 bases left in between. In DNA form, the CDR3 reads TGTGCCAGCAGTGATCGCGGGGAGACCCAGTACTTC. This translates into CASSDRGETQYF.

The J gene is TRBJ1-3, the V gene TRBV7-2; D is ambiguous. The CDR3 covers 15 residues. The V end lost 6 bases, the J end lost 0 bases, and 12 bases lay between the germline ends. Germline V gene sequence: CDR1 SGHTA, CDR2 FQGNSA. The DNA for the CDR3 is TGTGCCAGCAGTGACCTAGCACGCTCTGGAAACACCATATATTTT. Translation gives CASSDLARSGNTIYF. The full variable domain, rest sourced from reference TRBV7-2 and TRBJ1-3, is GAGVSQSPSNKVTEKGKDVELRCDPISGHTALYWYRQSLGQGLEFLIYFQGNSAPDKSGLPSDRFSAERTGGSVSTLTIQRTQQEDSAVYLCASSDLARSGNTIYFGEGSWLTVV.

This clonotype was observed a single time. This rearrangement joins TRBV6-5 to TRBJ2-3; no definite D call. Trimming pared 2 bases from V and 2 bases from J, leaving 11 bases between. Germline V gene data show CDR1 as MNHEY and CDR2 as SVGAGI. This CDR3 region has 15 residues. The CDR3 protein is CASSYGVLDTDTQYF. CDR3 nucleotides: TGTGCCAGCAGTTACGGGGTGTTGGACACAGATACGCAGTATTTT.

This clonotype was detected a few times. The rearrangement joins TRBV6-1 to TRBJ1-1; D remains unclear. The ends were cut back, 3 bases at V and 7 bases at J, with 9 bases in the middle. The germline CDR1 and CDR2 sequences are MNHNS and SASEGT. The CDR3 length is 12 residues. The DNA for the CDR3 is TGTGCCAGCAGTGAGAGTCGGGATGAAGCTTTCTTT. Encoded protein: CASSESRDEAFF.

This clonotype was found once. The chain links TRBV19 to TRBJ2-5, with 8 bases matching TRBD1. This CDR3 is 13 amino acids long. V was clipped by 3 bases and J by 3 bases; unmatched bases: 0. CDR1 and CDR2 (germline): LNHDA, SQIVND (reference sequence). This CDR3 reads CASSMDREETQYF. The CDR3 nucleotides are TGTGCCAGTAGTATGGACAGGGAAGAGACCCAGTACTTC.

This chain uses TRBV6-1 with TRBJ2-1; D gene ambiguous. Per the germline V gene, CDR1 is MNHNS and CDR2 is SASEGT. Trimming removed 5 bases from V and 8 bases from J, with 10 bases in between. The CDR3 is made up of 12 amino acids. CDR3 coding DNA: TGTGCCAGCAGTCCACGGGTGGATGAGCAGTTCTTC. Encoded protein: CASSPRVDEQFF.